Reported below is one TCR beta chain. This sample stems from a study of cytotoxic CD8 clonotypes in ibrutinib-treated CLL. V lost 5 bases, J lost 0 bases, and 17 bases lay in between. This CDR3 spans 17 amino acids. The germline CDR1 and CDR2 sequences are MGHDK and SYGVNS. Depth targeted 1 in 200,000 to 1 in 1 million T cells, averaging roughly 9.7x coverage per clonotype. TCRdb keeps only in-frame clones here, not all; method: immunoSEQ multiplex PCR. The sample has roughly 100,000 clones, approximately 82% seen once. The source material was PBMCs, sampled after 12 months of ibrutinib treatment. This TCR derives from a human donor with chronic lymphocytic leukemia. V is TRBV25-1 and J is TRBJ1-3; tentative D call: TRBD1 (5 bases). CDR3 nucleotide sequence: TGTGCCAGCAGTCTTTCCTACGGGACGGACTCTGGAAACACCATATATTTT. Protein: CASSLSYGTDSGNTIYF.